A selection of T cell receptor beta chains follows, all from one sample in a study of shared clonotypes between healthy human individuals. TCRdb keeps only in-frame clones here, not all; method: immunoSEQ multiplex PCR. The table records under 600,000 clones, about 75% of them present only once. The sequenced sample was PBMCs. All receptors derive from a woman aged 40-49 years in good health. Some clones in this sample may be carry-over from other donors' samples. Both conserved end residues are part of each CDR3. The D gene is left open where the match is weak. Clone size is given for some rows only: seen once, a few or many times, or a class if the clone is expanded.

TRBV30	-	TRBJ2-3	-	13	TGTGCCTTACCCGTAGCGGGCACAGATACGCAGTATTTT	CALPVAGTDTQYF
TRBV11-2	-	TRBJ2-1	TRBD2	17	TGTGCCAGCAGCGCAAGACTAGCGGGAGTTTTATACAATGAGCAGTTCTTC	CASSARLAGVLYNEQFF
TRBV7-3	few	TRBJ2-1	TRBD1	15	TGTGCCAGCAGCTCCGACAGGGGGTTATACAATGAGCAGTTCTTC	CASSSDRGLYNEQFF
TRBV19	-	TRBJ2-7	-	15	TGTGCCAGTAGTATACTGGGTGACCCCTCCTACGAGCAGTACTTC	CASSILGDPSYEQYF
TRBV9	-	TRBJ2-7	-	14	TGTGCCAGCAGCGTAGGGATCGGGCCCTACGAGCAGTACTTC	CASSVGIGPYEQYF
TRBV7-8	-	TRBJ2-2	TRBD2	16	TGTGCCAGCAGCTTAGGACTAGCGGCAAACACCGGGGAGCTGTTTTTT	CASSLGLAANTGELFF
TRBV18	-	TRBJ1-1	-	13	TGTGCCAGCTCACCCGGGACTCCGCCTGAAGCTTTCTTT	CASSPGTPPEAFF
TRBV6-4	once	TRBJ2-6	-	15	TGTGCCAGCAGTGCGGAGAACTCTGGGGCCAACGTCCTGACTTTC	CASSAENSGANVLTF
TRBV10-1	-	TRBJ2-2	-	14	TGCGCCAGCACCACAGGGAGTGAGACCGGGGAGCTGTTTTTT	CASTTGSETGELFF
TRBV6-1	-	TRBJ1-1	-	12	TGTGCCACAACAGGAGTGAACACTGAAGCTTTCTTT	CATTGVNTEAFF
TRBV29-1	-	TRBJ1-2	-	12	TGCAGCGTTGGGGCAGGGAGGTATGGCTACACCTTC	CSVGAGRYGYTF
TRBV11-2	-	TRBJ1-3	-	15	TGTGCCAGCAGCTCGGACAGCTACTCTGGAAACACCATATATTTT	CASSSDSYSGNTIYF
TRBV7-2	-	TRBJ1-2	-	14	TGTGCCAGCAGCTTGGGCAGCCGGAACTATGGCTACACCTTC	CASSLGSRNYGYTF
TRBV5-1	-	TRBJ1-1	TRBD1	15	TGCGCCAGCAGCTTGGCACAGGGGAGGTGGGCTGAAGCTTTCTTT	CASSLAQGRWAEAFF
TRBV7-2	once	TRBJ2-7	-	13	TGTGCCAGCACCTCCCTCATGACTTACGAGCAGTACTTC	CASTSLMTYEQYF
TRBV11-2	-	TRBJ2-6	TRBD2	17	TGTGCCAGCAGCTTAGATCCGGGGGGCTCTGGGGCCAACGTCCTGACTTTC	CASSLDPGGSGANVLTF
TRBV2	-	TRBJ2-2	-	13	TGTGCCAGCAGCGCGACCTACACCGGGGAGCTGTTTTTT	CASSATYTGELFF